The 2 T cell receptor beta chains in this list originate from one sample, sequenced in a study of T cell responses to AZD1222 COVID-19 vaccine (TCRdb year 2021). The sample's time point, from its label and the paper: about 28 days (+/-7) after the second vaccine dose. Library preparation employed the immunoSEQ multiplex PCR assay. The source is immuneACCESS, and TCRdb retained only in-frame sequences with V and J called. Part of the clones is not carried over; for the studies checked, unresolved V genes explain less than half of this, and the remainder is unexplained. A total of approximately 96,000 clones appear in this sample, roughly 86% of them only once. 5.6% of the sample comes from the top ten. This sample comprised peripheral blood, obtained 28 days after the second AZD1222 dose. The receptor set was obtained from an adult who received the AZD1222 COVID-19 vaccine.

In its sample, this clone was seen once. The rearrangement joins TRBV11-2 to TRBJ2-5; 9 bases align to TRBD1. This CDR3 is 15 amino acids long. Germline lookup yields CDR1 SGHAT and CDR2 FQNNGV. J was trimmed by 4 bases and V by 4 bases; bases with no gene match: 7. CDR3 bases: TGTGCCAGCAGCTCGCCGGGACAGGGTCGAGAGACCCAGTACTTC. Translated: CASSSPGQGRETQYF.

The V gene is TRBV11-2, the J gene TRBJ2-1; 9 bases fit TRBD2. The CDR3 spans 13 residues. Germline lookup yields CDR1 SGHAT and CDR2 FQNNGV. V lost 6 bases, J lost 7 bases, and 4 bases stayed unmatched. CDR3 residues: CASSAGGRNEQFF. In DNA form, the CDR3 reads TGTGCCAGCAGTGCGGGGGGGCGTAATGAGCAGTTCTTC.